Below are 4 T cell receptor beta chains sequenced from a single sample in a study of shared clonotypes between healthy human individuals. Assay used: immunoSEQ multiplex PCR; TCRdb lists only in-frame clones, some missing. The repertoire has millions of clones, roughly 96% of them found once; the top ten carry more than 0.1%. The sequenced material came from naive CD4+ T cells sorted from blood. The subset: CD45RA+ positively selected. These receptors were obtained from a man aged 18 to 29 in good health.

V is TRBV11-2 and J is TRBJ2-5; D perhaps matches TRBD1 (7 bases). This CDR3 is built from 15 residues. With 4 bases removed from V and 7 bases from J, the gap between germline ends came to 19 bases. The germline CDR1 and CDR2 sequences are SGHAT and FQNNGV. CDR3 sequence (DNA): TGTGCCAGCAGCTCCCTTATAACGCAGGGGGGGACCCAGTACTTC. Residues: CASSSLITQGGTQYF.

CDR3 in amino acids: CASSLVGQGRSITEAFF. The CDR3 DNA sequence: TGTGCCAGCAGTTTAGTCGGACAGGGGAGGTCGATCACTGAAGCTTTCTTT. The genes are TRBV28 and TRBJ1-1; 9 bases are a match to TRBD1. J lost 4 bases, V lost 2 bases, and 11 bases had no gene match. CDR1 and CDR2 from the germline V gene are MDHEN and SYDVKM. This CDR3 region has 17 residues.

V and J are TRBV5-1 and TRBJ2-2; 9 bases match TRBD1. This CDR3 region has 17 residues. Germline CDR1 reads SGHRS; CDR2 reads YFSETQ. J was trimmed by 5 bases and V by 3 bases; bases with no gene match: 11. The CDR3 DNA reads TGCGCCAGCAGCTCACTTAACAGGGGGCTAGGTACCGGGGAGCTGTTTTTT. Translation: CASSSLNRGLGTGELFF.

This clone was picked up one time. The same CDR3 also results from other DNA sequences found in this sample. This sequence joins TRBV5-1 and TRBJ2-5, with D possibly matching TRBD1 (5 bases). The CDR3 runs 14 residues. Trimming took 0 bases from V and 5 from J, leaving 11 bases between them. Germline V CDR1 and CDR2: SGHRS, YFSETQ. This CDR3 reads CASSLGRAGETQYF. Written as DNA, the CDR3 is TGCGCCAGCAGCTTGGGCAGGGCCGGGGAGACCCAGTACTTC.